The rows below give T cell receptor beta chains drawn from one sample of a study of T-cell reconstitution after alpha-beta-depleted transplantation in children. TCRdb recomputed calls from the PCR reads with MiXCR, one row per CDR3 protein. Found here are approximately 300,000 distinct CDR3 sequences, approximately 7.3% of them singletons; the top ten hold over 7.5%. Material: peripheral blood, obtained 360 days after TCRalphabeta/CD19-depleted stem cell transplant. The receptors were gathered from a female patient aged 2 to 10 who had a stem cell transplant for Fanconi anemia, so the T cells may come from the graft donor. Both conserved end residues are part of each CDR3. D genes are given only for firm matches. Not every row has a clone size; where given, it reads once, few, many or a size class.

TGTGCCAGCAGCCAAGCGGTATGGGGGGGTGACTATGGCTACACCTTC | CASSQAVWGGDYGYTF | many | TRBJ1-2 | TRBV4-2 | NA
TGCAGTGCTACCCTAGGAGAGCAGTTTTTCTATGGCTACACCTTC | CSATLGEQFFYGYTF | many | TRBJ1-2 | TRBV20-1 | NA
TGTGCCAGCAGCCTAGGCCCACCCCCTTACAATGAGCAGTTCTTC | CASSLGPPPYNEQFF | few | TRBJ2-1 | TRBV7-9 | NA
TGCGCCAGCAGCCCGGGGGACAGGGGGATCGGCACTGAAGCTTTCTTT | CASSPGDRGIGTEAFF | many | TRBJ1-1 | TRBV5-1 | TRBD1
TGTGCCAGCAGCCCCAGTCCAGGGCTGGCTGAAGCTTTCTTT | CASSPSPGLAEAFF | NA | TRBJ1-1 | TRBV11-2 | NA
TGCAGTGTTCGGGATAGCAATCAGCCCCAGCATTTT | CSVRDSNQPQHF | few | TRBJ1-5 | TRBV20-1 | NA
TGTGCCAGCCGGACCCCCTCCTACGAGCAGTACTTC | CASRTPSYEQYF | many | TRBJ2-7 | TRBV12-3/TRBV12-4 | NA
TGTGCCACCAGCAGAGATCTCCTCCGGGGCAATCAGCCCCAGCATTTT | CATSRDLLRGNQPQHF | NA | TRBJ1-5 | TRBV15 | NA
TGCAGTGCTAGAGATTCGGCAGGGTATAACTATGGCTACACCTTC | CSARDSAGYNYGYTF | many | TRBJ1-2 | TRBV20-1 | NA
TGTGCCAGCAGTTTGAGGGCATTTCAAGAGACCCAGTACTTC | CASSLRAFQETQYF | many | TRBJ2-5 | TRBV28 | NA
TGCGCCAGCAGTGAGTCGGGGACTAGCGGAACCTACGAGCAGTACTTC | CASSESGTSGTYEQYF | few | TRBJ2-7 | TRBV10-1 | TRBD2
TGTGCCAGCAGTTCAGGGGGCCTTGAGCAGTTCTTC | CASSSGGLEQFF | many | TRBJ2-1 | TRBV27 | TRBD1
TGCAGTGCTAGAGGAAGCGACAGTCAGGGGACCCAGTACTTC | CSARGSDSQGTQYF | many | TRBJ2-5 | TRBV20-1 | NA
TGTGCCAGCAGCCCCGGGACAGGACTAGCCAAAAACATTCAGTACTTC | CASSPGTGLAKNIQYF | many | TRBJ2-4 | TRBV3-1 | TRBD1
TGTGCCAGCAGCGTTGATAATGAGCAGTTCTTC | CASSVDNEQFF | few | TRBJ2-1 | TRBV11-2 | NA
TGCGCCAGCAGTGGTATGGGGCTAGAGACCCAGTACTTC | CASSGMGLETQYF | many | TRBJ2-5 | TRBV10-2 | NA
TGTGCCAGCAGTTTATGGCAGGGGGCAGGGGAGACCCAGTACTTC | CASSLWQGAGETQYF | NA | TRBJ2-5 | TRBV27 | TRBD1
TGCAGTGCTAGGACAGAAGCTTTCTTT | CSARTEAFF | many | TRBJ1-1 | TRBV20-1 | NA
TGTGCCAGCAGCTTAGTCTCGCCAGGGGCTCTAGCCAAAAACATTCAGTACTTC | CASSLVSPGALAKNIQYF | NA | TRBJ2-4 | TRBV11-2 | NA
TGTGCCAGCAGCCAAGATTTTTACGAGCAGTACTTC | CASSQDFYEQYF | few | TRBJ2-7 | TRBV3-1 | NA
TGTGCCAGCAGTGACATGAGGGACGCTCCGACGGCCGGGGAGCTGTTTTTT | CASSDMRDAPTAGELFF | NA | TRBJ2-2 | TRBV2 | NA
TGCGCCAGCAGCTTGGACGATCTCAGGGAAGCTTTCTTT | CASSLDDLREAFF | few | TRBJ1-1 | TRBV5-1 | NA
TGTGCCAGCAGCCAATTTCCCTCTGGAAACACCATATATTTT | CASSQFPSGNTIYF | few | TRBJ1-3 | TRBV4-2 | NA
TGTGCCAGCAGTTTATTGACAGGGGGCCAGAATTCACCCCTCCACTTT | CASSLLTGGQNSPLHF | few | TRBJ1-6 | TRBV28 | TRBD1
TGCAGCGTTAGAACGGGACTGCCGAACACTGAAGCTTTCTTT | CSVRTGLPNTEAFF | many | TRBJ1-1 | TRBV29-1 | NA
TGCGCCAGCAGTGAGTCGAGTGGGAATACGCAGTATTTT | CASSESSGNTQYF | many | TRBJ2-3 | TRBV10-1 | NA
TGTGCCAGCAGCTTAGATTGGGGAGGGGTAGCCAAAAACATTCAGTACTTC | CASSLDWGGVAKNIQYF | few | TRBJ2-4 | TRBV11-2 | TRBD2
TGTGCCAGCAGTTTCTTGGGGACCGGGACAGGGATTACCGGGGAGCTGTTTTTT | CASSFLGTGTGITGELFF | NA | TRBJ2-2 | TRBV27 | TRBD1
TGTGCCAGCAGCTTGCGTAGCCTGGACGACACCGGGGAGCTGTTTTTT | CASSLRSLDDTGELFF | many | TRBJ2-2 | TRBV5-6 | NA
TGCAGTGCGAGAGGACTAGCGGGAGTCAGCACAGATACGCAGTATTTT | CSARGLAGVSTDTQYF | many | TRBJ2-3 | TRBV20-1 | TRBD2
TGTGCCAATTCGGAGGAAGAGACCCAGTACTTC | CANSEEETQYF | medium-sized | TRBJ2-5 | TRBV2 | NA
TGTGCCAGCAGTTTATTCGACAGTATGAACACTGAAGCTTTCTTT | CASSLFDSMNTEAFF | many | TRBJ1-1 | TRBV12-3/TRBV12-4 | NA
TGCGCCAGCAGCCAGGATCTGGGACTTTTGGGCGAGCAGTACTTC | CASSQDLGLLGEQYF | few | TRBJ2-7 | TRBV4-1 | NA
TGCAGCGCCCAAGCAGGGCACAGCTCTGGAAACACCATATATTTT | CSAQAGHSSGNTIYF | NA | TRBJ1-3 | TRBV29-1 | NA
TGTGCCAGCAGTTTATGGGACAGGAACACTGAAGCTTTCTTT | CASSLWDRNTEAFF | many | TRBJ1-1 | TRBV12-3/TRBV12-4 | TRBD1
TGCGCCAGCAGCCCCAAGACAGGGGTTGGTGGCTACACCTTC | CASSPKTGVGGYTF | NA | TRBJ1-2 | TRBV5-1 | TRBD1
TGTGCCAGCACCTTCCTTGGGTCCGGGGCCAACGTCCTGACTTTC | CASTFLGSGANVLTF | many | TRBJ2-6 | TRBV5-6 | NA
TGTGCCAGCAGCTTAAGGGTAGCGGGAGGAGAGACCCAGTACTTC | CASSLRVAGGETQYF | NA | TRBJ2-5 | TRBV11-1 | TRBD2
TGCAGTGCTAGAGCCGCGTGGGGAGAGGGTTCACCCCTCCACTTT | CSARAAWGEGSPLHF | few | TRBJ1-6 | TRBV20-1 | NA
TGTGCCAGCAGTTTAATGGACCCATCTCTATCCGAGCAGTACTTC | CASSLMDPSLSEQYF | many | TRBJ2-7 | TRBV12-3/TRBV12-4 | NA